A selection of T cell receptor beta chains follows, all from one sample in a study of T cell repertoires in cytomegalovirus infection. Each CDR3 protein is one row after TCRdb ran MiXCR on the reads. The table includes roughly 640,000 distinct CDR3 sequences, 20% to 25% detected once. Sequencing used CD8+ T cells from PBMCs. These receptors were taken from a human donor in good health (CMV status not recorded). Some clones in this sample may be carry-over from other donors' samples. CDR3s include the opening cysteine and the closing phenylalanine or tryptophan. Each record gives: clone size, V gene, J gene, D gene, CDR3 DNA, CDR3 protein. D genes are given only for firm matches. Clone size, where shown, is once, few, many, or a class for clones that have expanded.

size: .; V: TRBV7-6; J: TRBJ1-1; D: TRBD1; DNA: TGTGCCAACAGCCCGAACGACAGGGGGGCGAACACTGAAGCTTTCTTT; CDR3: CANSPNDRGANTEAFF
size: .; V: TRBV6-2/TRBV6-3; J: TRBJ2-5; D: .; DNA: TGTGCCAGCAGTCCACGATTGGAGACCCAGTACTTC; CDR3: CASSPRLETQYF
size: .; V: TRBV6-2/TRBV6-3; J: TRBJ2-6; D: .; DNA: TGTGCCAGCAGTTCCCCTGGGTCCTCTGGGGCCAACGTCCTGACTTTC; CDR3: CASSSPGSSGANVLTF
size: .; V: TRBV28; J: TRBJ1-1; D: .; DNA: TGTGCCAACAGTTCGCTTGCCGGCACTGAAGCTTTCTTT; CDR3: CANSSLAGTEAFF
size: few; V: TRBV14; J: TRBJ1-5; D: .; DNA: TGTGCCAGCAGCCAGGGGGTAGGTCAGCCCCAGCATTTT; CDR3: CASSQGVGQPQHF
size: few; V: TRBV20-1; J: TRBJ2-1; D: .; DNA: TGCAGTGTCTTGGGGGGATTCAATGAGCAGTTCTTC; CDR3: CSVLGGFNEQFF
size: .; V: TRBV5-6; J: TRBJ2-3; D: TRBD2; DNA: TGTGCCAGCAGCTTGGGAAGCGGGGTCACAGATACGCAGTATTTT; CDR3: CASSLGSGVTDTQYF
size: few; V: TRBV20-1; J: TRBJ2-3; D: TRBD2; DNA: TGCAGTGCTAGAACTAGCGGGGGTTTGGATACGCAGTATTTT; CDR3: CSARTSGGLDTQYF
size: .; V: TRBV28; J: TRBJ1-2; D: TRBD1; DNA: TGTGCCAGCAGGGGACAGTACTATGGCTACACCTTC; CDR3: CASRGQYYGYTF
size: .; V: TRBV5-1; J: TRBJ2-7; D: .; DNA: TGCGCCAGCAGCTTGGGGGACCGTTCCTACGAGCAGTACTTC; CDR3: CASSLGDRSYEQYF
size: few; V: TRBV20-1; J: TRBJ2-5; D: .; DNA: TGCAGTGCTAGAGTCCGGGGGGCCGGCCAAGAGACCCAGTACTTC; CDR3: CSARVRGAGQETQYF
size: .; V: TRBV19; J: TRBJ1-1; D: TRBD1; DNA: TGTGCCAGTACGGCAGGGGGCCCTGAAGCTTTCTTT; CDR3: CASTAGGPEAFF
size: .; V: TRBV7-9; J: TRBJ1-1; D: TRBD1; DNA: TGTGCCAGCAGCGTGGGACAGGGTTACACTGAAGCTTTCTTT; CDR3: CASSVGQGYTEAFF
size: few; V: TRBV2; J: TRBJ2-1; D: .; DNA: TGTGCCAGCAGGGGGACAATCCATGAGCAGTTCTTC; CDR3: CASRGTIHEQFF
size: .; V: TRBV29-1; J: TRBJ2-3; D: .; DNA: TGCAGCGTTGAAGACGAGGGTAGCACAGATACGCAGTATTTT; CDR3: CSVEDEGSTDTQYF
size: .; V: TRBV2; J: TRBJ2-3; D: .; DNA: TGTGCCACTCTGTCCTGGGGGGCAGATACGCAGTATTTT; CDR3: CATLSWGADTQYF
size: few; V: TRBV7-9; J: TRBJ2-1; D: .; DNA: TGTGCCAGCAGCGCTCACAGGGGGGGGAGCTCCTACAATGAGCAGTTCTTC; CDR3: CASSAHRGGSSYNEQFF
size: many; V: TRBV7-8; J: TRBJ2-1; D: .; DNA: TGTGCCAGCAGCTTAGAGGTGGGGAATGAGCAGTTCTTC; CDR3: CASSLEVGNEQFF
size: few; V: TRBV7-2; J: TRBJ2-1; D: .; DNA: TGTGCCAGCAGCACGGGGGACAACTCCTACAATGAGCAGTTCTTC; CDR3: CASSTGDNSYNEQFF
size: many; V: TRBV28; J: TRBJ1-6; D: TRBD1; DNA: TGTGCCAGCAGTTTATTGGGACAGGGCGGGTCACCCCTCCACTTT; CDR3: CASSLLGQGGSPLHF
size: .; V: TRBV4-1; J: TRBJ2-1; D: TRBD2; DNA: TGCGCCAGCAGCCAAGGACTAGCGGGGGGCCTCGCGTACAATGAGCAGTTCTTC; CDR3: CASSQGLAGGLAYNEQFF
size: many; V: TRBV28; J: TRBJ2-7; D: TRBD2; DNA: TGTGCCAGCACACCACGGGGGGGTGTTTCCGAGCAGTACTTC; CDR3: CASTPRGGVSEQYF
size: .; V: TRBV27; J: TRBJ1-5; D: .; DNA: TGTGCCAGCAGTTTATCGGGGGACATTCAGCCCCAGCATTTT; CDR3: CASSLSGDIQPQHF
size: many; V: TRBV2; J: TRBJ1-6; D: .; DNA: TGTGCCAGCAAGTACAGTCATTCTGATAATTCACCCCTCCACTTT; CDR3: CASKYSHSDNSPLHF
size: .; V: TRBV4-2; J: TRBJ2-2; D: .; DNA: TGTGCCAGCAGCCAAGGGGGAGGTTATGGGGAGCTGTTTTTT; CDR3: CASSQGGGYGELFF
size: .; V: TRBV6-2/TRBV6-3; J: TRBJ1-1; D: .; DNA: TGTGCCAGCAGTTCCACCTGGCTGAACACTGAAGCTTTCTTT; CDR3: CASSSTWLNTEAFF
size: few; V: TRBV25-1; J: TRBJ2-2; D: .; DNA: TGTGCCAGCAGTGGTGGGAACTTCGCAGGGCCCGGGGAGCTGTTTTTT; CDR3: CASSGGNFAGPGELFF
size: .; V: TRBV27; J: TRBJ1-5; D: TRBD1; DNA: TGTGCCAGCACCCCGGTGGGACAGGGGGCTTGGAGCAATCAGCCCCAGCATTTT; CDR3: CASTPVGQGAWSNQPQHF
size: many; V: TRBV7-9; J: TRBJ1-2; D: .; DNA: TGTGCCAGCAGCTTAGCGGTAGAGGGCTACACCTTC; CDR3: CASSLAVEGYTF
size: few; V: TRBV27; J: TRBJ1-2; D: .; DNA: TGTGCCAGCAGTTTATCGGGTCTTGGGAGTGGCTACACCTTC; CDR3: CASSLSGLGSGYTF
size: .; V: TRBV20-1; J: TRBJ2-7; D: .; DNA: TGCAGTGCTAAACGGGGACTCAGGAGCTCCTACGAGCAGTACTTC; CDR3: CSAKRGLRSSYEQYF
size: .; V: TRBV7-9; J: TRBJ1-2; D: .; DNA: TGTGCCAGCAGCCTAGGGAACTCTAACTATGGCTACACCTTC; CDR3: CASSLGNSNYGYTF
size: few; V: TRBV6-2/TRBV6-3; J: TRBJ1-2; D: .; DNA: TGTGCCAGCAGTTGGGAAAAAGGCTACACCTTC; CDR3: CASSWEKGYTF
size: .; V: TRBV5-5; J: TRBJ1-1; D: TRBD1; DNA: TGTGCCAGCAGCTACGCAGGGGGGGCTGACACTGAAGCTTTCTTT; CDR3: CASSYAGGADTEAFF
size: .; V: TRBV7-9; J: TRBJ2-7; D: TRBD1; DNA: TGTGCCAGCAGCGCGGGACAGGGGCCCTACGAGCAGTACTTC; CDR3: CASSAGQGPYEQYF
size: .; V: TRBV4-1; J: TRBJ1-2; D: TRBD1; DNA: TGCGCCAACAGCCAAGTCGTACAGGGGGCGCCCAATGGCTACACCTTC; CDR3: CANSQVVQGAPNGYTF
size: .; V: TRBV2; J: TRBJ2-5; D: TRBD2; DNA: TGTGCCAGCAGCACTTGGCTAGCGGGGGACCGCCAAGAGACCCAGTACTTC; CDR3: CASSTWLAGDRQETQYF
size: .; V: TRBV7-9; J: TRBJ2-1; D: TRBD2; DNA: TGTGCCAGCAGCGGACTAGCGGGGGGGAGGAGGAATGAGCAGTTCTTC; CDR3: CASSGLAGGRRNEQFF
size: few; V: TRBV23-1; J: TRBJ1-5; D: .; DNA: TGCGCCAGCAGTCCCCCGCGGGCTAATAGCAATCAGCCCCAGCATTTT; CDR3: CASSPPRANSNQPQHF
size: .; V: TRBV28; J: TRBJ1-1; D: TRBD1; DNA: TGTGCCAGCCGACTCCAGGGGGCGGGTGAAGCTTTCTTT; CDR3: CASRLQGAGEAFF
size: many; V: TRBV7-6; J: TRBJ1-4; D: .; DNA: TGTGCCAGCAGCCCGGACAGCCCTAATGAAAAACTGTTTTTT; CDR3: CASSPDSPNEKLFF
size: few; V: TRBV28; J: TRBJ1-2; D: TRBD1; DNA: TGTGCCAGCAGTTTAAGGACAGGGAGATATGGCTACACCTTC; CDR3: CASSLRTGRYGYTF
size: .; V: TRBV14; J: TRBJ1-2; D: TRBD1; DNA: TGTGCCAGCAGCCAATTCCGGACAGGACTCTATGGCTACACCTTC; CDR3: CASSQFRTGLYGYTF
size: .; V: TRBV6-5; J: TRBJ2-1; D: TRBD2; DNA: TGTGCCAGCAGTTATGGACTAGCGGGGGTTTATGAGCAGTTCTTC; CDR3: CASSYGLAGVYEQFF
size: .; V: TRBV6-2/TRBV6-3; J: TRBJ1-1; D: .; DNA: TGTGCCAGCAGTTACTCGAATTATGGGGGGTCCACTGAAGCTTTCTTT; CDR3: CASSYSNYGGSTEAFF
size: few; V: TRBV12-3/TRBV12-4; J: TRBJ1-2; D: .; DNA: TGTGCCAGCAGTTTCGGCGTCGGAAACTATGGCTACACCTTC; CDR3: CASSFGVGNYGYTF
size: .; V: TRBV29-1; J: TRBJ1-2; D: .; DNA: TGCAGCGGTTCGGGGGGACCTAACTATGGCTACACCTTC; CDR3: CSGSGGPNYGYTF
size: .; V: TRBV15; J: TRBJ1-2; D: .; DNA: TGTGCCACCAGCAGAGGACCCGACAGGAGCTATGGCTACACCTTC; CDR3: CATSRGPDRSYGYTF
size: many; V: TRBV2; J: TRBJ1-1; D: .; DNA: TGTGCCAGCGTGCGTGGGAAGACTGAAGCTTTCTTT; CDR3: CASVRGKTEAFF
size: .; V: TRBV12-3/TRBV12-4; J: TRBJ2-5; D: .; DNA: TGTGCCAGCAGTTTTGGGCTGCGGGAGACCCAGTACTTC; CDR3: CASSFGLRETQYF
size: many; V: TRBV10-2; J: TRBJ2-3; D: TRBD2; DNA: TGCGCCAGCAGTAGACGGGGGGGCACAGATACGCAGTATTTT; CDR3: CASSRRGGTDTQYF
size: few; V: TRBV6-1; J: TRBJ1-4; D: .; DNA: TGTGCCAGCAGTGATAGACGGATTCTAACTAATGAAAAACTGTTTTTT; CDR3: CASSDRRILTNEKLFF
size: .; V: TRBV7-9; J: TRBJ2-3; D: .; DNA: TGTGCCAGCAGCCGGGGACCGAGAGATACGCAGTATTTT; CDR3: CASSRGPRDTQYF
size: .; V: TRBV14; J: TRBJ2-3; D: .; DNA: TGTGCCAGCAGCCAAGCGAGATCGGATACGCAGTATTTT; CDR3: CASSQARSDTQYF
size: .; V: TRBV20-1; J: TRBJ1-5; D: .; DNA: TGCAGTGCTAGAAGAAATCCGTCATATAGCAATCAGCCCCAGCATTTT; CDR3: CSARRNPSYSNQPQHF